Listed below are T cell receptor beta chains from one sample, sequenced in a study of vaccination effects on CD4 cells after COVID-19. Some clones are missing from TCRdb's copy, which holds only in-frame ones; the method was immunoSEQ multiplex PCR. The sample holds approximately 70,000 clones; roughly 76% are singletons and the top ten take more than 0.9%. These receptors lack a known antigen. The specimen comprised CD4+ T cells from PBMCs cultured with HCoV-OC43 spike peptides, sampled after COVID-19 vaccination. The receptors stem from a human donor who received a COVID-19 vaccine. Both conserved end residues are part of each CDR3. A D gene is named only where the DNA matches it firmly. Some rows have no size entry. The others give once, few or many, or a class for an expanded clone.

V: TRBV6-5
J: TRBJ2-3
D: TRBD2
size: .
CDR3: CASSYSGTSTDTQYF
DNA: TGTGCCAGCAGTTACTCCGGGACTAGTACAGATACGCAGTATTTT

V: TRBV7-2
J: TRBJ2-3
D: .
size: .
CDR3: CASVRQSTDTQYF
DNA: TGTGCCAGCGTGCGGCAGAGCACAGATACGCAGTATTTT

V: TRBV7-3
J: TRBJ2-2
D: TRBD2
size: .
CDR3: CASSLRPIAGAQHTGELFF
DNA: TGTGCCAGCAGCTTAAGGCCGATAGCGGGGGCCCAGCACACCGGGGAGCTGTTTTTT

V: TRBV19
J: TRBJ1-2
D: .
size: .
CDR3: CASSFLRSDGGYTF
DNA: TGTGCCAGTAGTTTTCTTAGGTCGGACGGGGGCTACACCTTC

V: TRBV30
J: TRBJ2-3
D: .
size: .
CDR3: CAWSPARTLFRGKDTQYF
DNA: TGTGCCTGGAGTCCCGCCCGGACACTTTTTAGGGGGAAAGATACGCAGTATTTT

V: TRBV5-1
J: TRBJ2-1
D: .
size: .
CDR3: CASSHRGDNEQFF
DNA: TGCGCCAGCAGCCACCGTGGGGACAATGAGCAGTTCTTC

V: TRBV30
J: TRBJ2-3
D: .
size: .
CDR3: CAWKGDTQYF
DNA: TGTGCCTGGAAAGGAGATACGCAGTATTTT

V: TRBV15
J: TRBJ1-3
D: .
size: .
CDR3: CATSREALGTIYF
DNA: TGTGCCACCAGCAGAGAGGCTCTGGGCACCATATATTTT

V: TRBV18
J: TRBJ2-2
D: .
size: .
CDR3: CASSWQAPNTGELFF
DNA: TGTGCCAGCTCATGGCAAGCTCCGAACACCGGGGAGCTGTTTTTT

V: TRBV25-1
J: TRBJ2-1
D: .
size: .
CDR3: CASSESQRPFNEQFF
DNA: TGTGCCAGCAGTGAATCCCAGCGACCTTTCAATGAGCAGTTCTTC

V: TRBV29-1
J: TRBJ1-3
D: .
size: .
CDR3: CSASTSGPGNTIYF
DNA: TGCAGCGCGTCAACCTCGGGGCCCGGAAACACCATATATTTT

V: TRBV9
J: TRBJ1-2
D: .
size: .
CDR3: CASSVDRGGLYGYTF
DNA: TGTGCCAGCAGCGTAGATCGGGGGGGATTGTATGGCTACACCTTC

V: TRBV18
J: TRBJ2-5
D: TRBD1
size: once
CDR3: CASSSRDRGQETQYF
DNA: TGTGCCAGCTCATCTCGGGACAGGGGGCAAGAGACCCAGTACTTC

V: TRBV7-2
J: TRBJ2-3
D: .
size: .
CDR3: CASSSSAGGTDTQYF
DNA: TGTGCCAGCAGCTCATCGGCCGGGGGCACAGATACGCAGTATTTT

V: TRBV24-1
J: TRBJ2-3
D: TRBD1
size: .
CDR3: CATSGDPDRVTDTQYF
DNA: TGTGCCACCAGTGGTGACCCGGACAGGGTGACAGATACGCAGTATTTT

V: TRBV2
J: TRBJ1-5
D: .
size: .
CDR3: CASSPPGSRALLHF
DNA: TGTGCCAGCAGCCCCCCGGGGAGCAGGGCCCTTTTACATTTT

V: TRBV9
J: TRBJ2-1
D: .
size: .
CDR3: CASSLSTDNEQFF
DNA: TGTGCCAGCTCACTTAGCACAGACAATGAGCAGTTCTTC

V: TRBV5-8
J: TRBJ2-3
D: .
size: few
CDR3: CASPFPPGISTDTQYF
DNA: TGTGCCAGCCCCTTTCCCCCGGGTATAAGCACAGATACGCAGTATTTT

V: TRBV28
J: TRBJ2-2
D: TRBD2
size: .
CDR3: CASLPSGGSTGELFF
DNA: TGTGCCAGCTTACCTAGCGGGGGTAGCACCGGGGAGCTGTTTTTT

V: TRBV2
J: TRBJ1-3
D: .
size: few
CDR3: CASSAGTSNTIYF
DNA: TGTGCCAGCAGTGCCGGGACGTCCAACACCATATATTTT

V: TRBV5-4
J: TRBJ2-3
D: TRBD2
size: .
CDR3: CASSQRTSGGAGTDTQYF
DNA: TGTGCCAGCAGCCAAAGGACTAGCGGGGGGGCGGGCACAGATACGCAGTATTTT

V: TRBV5-1
J: TRBJ2-3
D: .
size: once
CDR3: CASSGQTGTSTDTQYF
DNA: TGCGCCAGCAGCGGGCAGACAGGGACTAGCACAGATACGCAGTATTTT

V: TRBV5-1
J: TRBJ2-5
D: .
size: .
CDR3: CASSSPGTPQETQYF
DNA: TGCGCCAGCAGTTCCCCCGGGACACCCCAAGAGACCCAGTACTTC

V: TRBV6-4
J: TRBJ1-2
D: .
size: .
CDR3: CASSEGRGIDGYTF
DNA: TGTGCCAGCAGTGAGGGTAGGGGTATCGATGGCTACACCTTC

V: TRBV12-3/TRBV12-4
J: TRBJ2-2
D: .
size: .
CDR3: CASSLRGTGELFF
DNA: TGTGCCAGCAGTTTGAGGGGCACCGGGGAGCTGTTTTTT

V: TRBV9
J: TRBJ2-3
D: .
size: few
CDR3: CASSPRAGASTDTQYF
DNA: TGTGCCAGCAGCCCCCGAGCAGGGGCTAGCACAGATACGCAGTATTTT

V: TRBV19
J: TRBJ1-1
D: TRBD1
size: .
CDR3: CASSRQGRTEAFF
DNA: TGTGCCAGTAGCCGACAGGGTAGAACTGAAGCTTTCTTT

V: TRBV24-1
J: TRBJ1-2
D: .
size: once
CDR3: CATSDLWRNYGYTF
DNA: TGTGCCACCAGTGATTTGTGGCGGAACTATGGCTACACCTTC

V: TRBV30
J: TRBJ2-1
D: TRBD2
size: .
CDR3: CAWSRAGGPYNEQFF
DNA: TGTGCCTGGAGTCGTGCGGGGGGCCCCTACAATGAGCAGTTCTTC

V: TRBV24-1
J: TRBJ2-5
D: TRBD1
size: .
CDR3: CATSDVTGALETQYF
DNA: TGTGCCACCAGTGATGTAACAGGGGCCCTGGAGACCCAGTACTTC

V: TRBV12-5
J: TRBJ1-6
D: TRBD1
size: .
CDR3: CASGLVWGTGDSPLHF
DNA: TGTGCTAGTGGTTTGGTCTGGGGGACAGGGGATTCACCCCTCCACTTT

V: TRBV4-1
J: TRBJ2-1
D: TRBD2
size: .
CDR3: CASSQLFYSGGEQFF
DNA: TGCGCCAGCAGCCAACTTTTTTATTCGGGGGGTGAGCAGTTCTTC

V: TRBV27
J: TRBJ2-1
D: .
size: .
CDR3: CASSLFGANEQFF
DNA: TGTGCCAGCAGTTTATTTGGCGCCAATGAGCAGTTCTTC

V: TRBV9
J: TRBJ1-2
D: .
size: .
CDR3: CATSTEFTYGYTF
DNA: TGTGCCACCTCCACGGAGTTTACCTATGGCTACACCTTC

V: TRBV24-1
J: TRBJ2-3
D: .
size: .
CDR3: CATSDSQSAGARADTQYF
DNA: TGTGCCACCAGTGATTCACAGTCCGCCGGGGCCAGAGCAGATACGCAGTATTTT

V: TRBV4-1
J: TRBJ2-3
D: TRBD2
size: .
CDR3: CASSRAQRGGADTQYF
DNA: TGCGCCAGCAGCCGCGCCCAGCGGGGGGGCGCTGATACGCAGTATTTT

V: TRBV12-5
J: TRBJ1-5
D: .
size: few
CDR3: CASGLSPEEQPQHF
DNA: TGTGCTAGTGGTTTATCCCCCGAGGAACAGCCCCAGCATTTT

V: TRBV5-1
J: TRBJ2-5
D: .
size: .
CDR3: CASSPSPEETQYF
DNA: TGCGCCAGCAGCCCGTCGCCGGAAGAGACCCAGTACTTC

V: TRBV5-5
J: TRBJ2-5
D: .
size: .
CDR3: CASSLYGIQETQYF
DNA: TGTGCCAGCAGCTTGTATGGGATCCAAGAGACCCAGTACTTC

V: TRBV5-5
J: TRBJ1-2
D: TRBD1
size: .
CDR3: CASIPGGHDYGYTF
DNA: TGTGCCAGCATCCCAGGGGGCCACGACTATGGCTACACCTTC

V: TRBV19
J: TRBJ1-2
D: .
size: .
CDR3: CATKEGDWIYGYTF
DNA: TGTGCCACCAAGGAGGGGGATTGGATCTATGGCTACACCTTC

V: TRBV27
J: TRBJ2-5
D: TRBD1
size: .
CDR3: CASRRQGRETQYF
DNA: TGTGCCAGCAGGAGACAGGGTCGGGAGACCCAGTACTTC

V: TRBV7-8
J: TRBJ1-1
D: .
size: .
CDR3: CASSLEDVVKAFF
DNA: TGTGCCAGCAGCTTAGAGGACGTGGTTAAAGCTTTCTTT

V: TRBV19
J: TRBJ1-5
D: .
size: .
CDR3: CASRTGYSNQPQHF
DNA: TGTGCCAGCAGAACCGGGTATAGCAATCAGCCCCAGCATTTT

V: TRBV7-3
J: TRBJ2-2
D: .
size: .
CDR3: CASSWGADRTGELFF
DNA: TGTGCCAGCAGCTGGGGGGCAGATCGCACCGGGGAGCTGTTTTTT

V: TRBV10-2
J: TRBJ1-6
D: .
size: .
CDR3: CASSEVVRDNSPLHF
DNA: TGCGCCAGCAGTGAGGTCGTACGGGATAATTCACCCCTCCACTTT

V: TRBV10-3
J: TRBJ1-4
D: .
size: .
CDR3: CAISESRDGEKLFF
DNA: TGTGCCATCAGTGAGTCTAGGGACGGGGAAAAACTGTTTTTT

V: TRBV19
J: TRBJ2-2
D: .
size: .
CDR3: CASSNKVRTGELFF
DNA: TGTGCCAGTAGTAACAAGGTACGGACCGGGGAGCTGTTTTTT

V: TRBV2
J: TRBJ2-5
D: TRBD2
size: .
CDR3: CASSEWGLELETQYF
DNA: TGTGCCAGCAGTGAATGGGGACTAGAGTTGGAGACCCAGTACTTC

V: TRBV19
J: TRBJ2-3
D: .
size: .
CDR3: CASRGGNADTQYF
DNA: TGTGCCAGCAGGGGGGGGAACGCAGATACGCAGTATTTT

V: TRBV6-5
J: TRBJ1-3
D: .
size: once
CDR3: CASSYSIDSGNTIYF
DNA: TGTGCCAGCAGTTACTCGATAGACTCTGGAAACACCATATATTTT

V: TRBV4-3
J: TRBJ2-3
D: .
size: once
CDR3: CASSQARPASGTDTQYF
DNA: TGCGCCAGCAGCCAAGCCCGTCCTGCTAGCGGCACAGATACGCAGTATTTT

V: TRBV5-1
J: TRBJ1-2
D: .
size: few
CDR3: CASSVAQGYTF
DNA: TGCGCCAGCAGCGTAGCTCAAGGCTACACCTTC

V: TRBV19
J: TRBJ2-3
D: TRBD2
size: few
CDR3: CASSIAGTSGQDTQYF
DNA: TGTGCCAGTAGTATAGCCGGGACTAGCGGTCAAGATACGCAGTATTTT

V: TRBV10-3
J: TRBJ1-4
D: .
size: few
CDR3: CAISEGQGDEKLFF
DNA: TGTGCCATCAGTGAGGGCCAAGGCGATGAAAAACTGTTTTTT

V: TRBV4-1
J: TRBJ1-1
D: .
size: few
CDR3: CASSPVQGKGDTEAFF
DNA: TGCGCCAGCAGCCCAGTCCAGGGAAAAGGCGACACTGAAGCTTTCTTT

V: TRBV29-1
J: TRBJ1-1
D: TRBD1
size: .
CDR3: CSVRTGRLNTEAFF
DNA: TGCAGCGTAAGGACAGGGAGACTTAACACTGAAGCTTTCTTT

V: TRBV24-1
J: TRBJ2-5
D: .
size: .
CDR3: CATSDFRGTGETQYF
DNA: TGTGCCACCAGTGATTTCCGGGGGACGGGAGAGACCCAGTACTTC